This T cell receptor beta chain comes out of a study of OX40 agonist ivuxolimab in advanced cancers. Looking at the study overall: From roughly 20 to 85 years was the age range, with a mean of 60 years, and about 83% were male. Study-wide results and caveats: Normalized T-cell clonal expansion was also low in some nonresponders. Both CD4+ and CD8+ T cell populations in blood had undergone clonal expansion by week 6 at 0.1 to 3.0 mg/kg.

Assay used: immunoSEQ multiplex PCR; TCRdb lists only in-frame clones, some missing. This sample has tens of thousands of clones, with roughly 80% found just once. On this clone itself: Its antigen is unidentified.

Peripheral blood came from all dose cohorts at three timepoints. The TCR sequence derives from an adult with an advanced solid tumor such as melanoma, head and neck, liver or kidney cancer. The sample here was CD4+ or CD8+ T cells sorted from blood, taken in a trial of the OX40 agonist ivuxolimab.

The CDR3 region is CASSEALSLASGNTIYF. The CDR3 nucleotides read TGTGCCAGCAGTGAAGCCCTATCGCTGGCCTCTGGAAACACCATATATTTT. The chain joins TRBV2 to TRBJ1-3; D is ambiguous. CDR3 size: 17 residues. Trimming shortened V by 0 bases and J by 0 bases, and 12 bases separated the two germline ends. Germline lookup yields CDR1 SNHLY and CDR2 FYNNEI.